These 20 T cell receptor beta chains were sequenced from one sample in a study of blood T cell repertoires in COVID-19. Only in-frame clones appear in the TCRdb table, and some are missing; sequencing was by immunoSEQ multiplex PCR. The sample carries about 460,000 clones, more than 85% recorded once. Specimen: PBMCs or T cells enriched from blood (not recorded which). The receptor set was obtained from an older woman who had recovered from COVID-19.

This clone turned up a few times. This sequence joins TRBV7-9 and TRBJ1-1; 8 nucleotides match TRBD1. The CDR3 runs 14 residues. Germline V gene sequence: CDR1 SEHNR, CDR2 FQNEAQ (reference sequence). V shed 5 bases, J shed 1 base, and the junction held 3 bases outside the gene matches. CDR3 in DNA: TGTGCCAGCAGCCGCGGACAGGGGAACACTGAAGCTTTCTTT. It specifies CASSRGQGNTEAFF.

This chain links TRBV5-1 with TRBJ1-4; the match to TRBD1 covers 8 bases. The CDR3 contains 13 residues. Germline trimming cut 4 bases from V and 6 bases from J; bases unmatched to any gene: 2. Germline V gene lookup returns CDR1 SGHRS and CDR2 YFSETQ. The CDR3 sequence: CASSGQGDEKLFF. The CDR3 nucleotides are TGCGCCAGCAGCGGACAGGGTGATGAAAAACTGTTTTTT.

In this sample, this clone turned up a few times. This chain links TRBV24-1 with TRBJ2-2; no definite D call. This CDR3 comprises 15 residues. Trimming shortened V by 1 base and J by 1 base, and 6 bases separated the two germline ends. CDR1 KGHDR and CDR2 SFDVKD come from the germline V gene. The CDR3 region has the DNA TGTGCCACCAGTGATTTAGTGCGGAACACCGGGGAGCTGTTTTTT. The encoded protein is CATSDLVRNTGELFF.

This chain uses TRBV6-5 with TRBJ2-7; 9 nucleotides align to TRBD1. The ends lost 5 bases at V and 2 bases at J; junction bases unmatched: 4. Germline V CDR1 and CDR2: MNHEY, SVGAGI. This CDR3 has 14 residues. CDR3 loop: CASSRDRVTYEQYF. In DNA, the CDR3 is TGTGCCAGCAGTAGGGACAGGGTAACCTACGAGCAGTACTTC.

This chain connects TRBV7-2 to TRBJ2-2; possible D gene TRBD2, 5 bases. The CDR3 is 16 amino acids. Trimming shortened V by 2 bases and J by 1 base, and 11 bases separated the two germline ends. Germline V gene sequence: CDR1 SGHTA, CDR2 FQGNSA. The CDR3 loop is CASSLPGNLNTGELFF. In DNA, the CDR3 is TGTGCCAGCAGCTTACCGGGGAATTTGAACACCGGGGAGCTGTTTTTT. Variable domain in full (rest from reference TRBV7-2 and TRBJ2-2): GAGVSQSPSNKVTEKGKDVELRCDPISGHTALYWYRQSLGQGLEFLIYFQGNSAPDKSGLPSDRFSAERTGGSVSTLTIQRTQQEDSAVYLCASSLPGNLNTGELFFGEGSRLTVL.

The chain recombines TRBV6-5 with TRBJ1-5; weak D call: TRBD1 (6 bases). CDR3 size: 14 residues. Germline CDR1 and CDR2: MNHEY and SVGAGI. V gave up 6 bases and J gave up 2 bases, with 11 bases separating them. The DNA for the CDR3 is TGTGCCAGCAGCTTAGGGGGAGGCAATCAGCCCCAGCATTTT. Its translation is CASSLGGGNQPQHF.

This chain joins TRBV18 and TRBJ2-4; 10 bases line up with TRBD1. The CDR3 is 15 amino acids. CDR1 is KGHSH, CDR2 LQKENI, per germline. V lost 0 bases to trimming and J lost 4 bases; unmatched junction nucleotides: 0. The CDR3 loop reads CASSPPGQGKNIQYF. For the CDR3, the DNA is TGTGCCAGCTCACCACCGGGACAGGGGAAAAACATTCAGTACTTC.

The gene calls are TRBV30 and TRBJ1-1; weak D call: TRBD1 (6 bases). Trimming shortened V by 5 bases and J by 0 bases, and 13 bases separated the two germline ends. The CDR3 runs to 14 residues. The V gene's germline CDR1 is GTSNPN and CDR2 SVGIG (reference sequence). This CDR3 reads CAWDRDNLNTEAFF. In DNA form, the CDR3 reads TGTGCCTGGGATCGGGACAACTTGAACACTGAAGCTTTCTTT.

J is TRBJ1-1 and V is TRBV2; D is perhaps TRBD1 (6 bases). There are 15 residues in the CDR3. The V end lost 3 bases, the J end lost 1 base, and 12 bases lay between the germline ends. Germline V lookup: CDR1 SNHLY, CDR2 FYNNEI. The CDR3 loop reads CASSDFGTTNTEAFF. The DNA for the CDR3 is TGTGCCAGCAGTGATTTCGGGACAACGAACACTGAAGCTTTCTTT.

The chain employs TRBV18 and TRBJ1-2, with a weak D call TRBD1 (5 bases). V lost 3 bases, J lost 7 bases, and 12 bases lay in between. CDR1 is KGHSH and CDR2 is LQKENI in the germline V gene. CDR3 size: 13 residues. CDR3 nucleotides: TGTGCCAGCTCACCTCAAGGGGATATTGGCTACACCTTC. Translation gives CASSPQGDIGYTF.

This chain links TRBV12-3 or TRBV12-4 with TRBJ1-1, with no clear D. The CDR3 has 12 amino acids. V was shortened by 5 bases and J by 1 base, with 5 bases between the two germline ends. CDR3 residues: CASSLGNTEAFF. The CDR3 region has the DNA TGTGCCAGCAGTCTCGGGAACACTGAAGCTTTCTTT.

This clone appeared a few times. The chain joins TRBV7-9 to TRBJ1-2; weak D call: TRBD1 (5 bases). This CDR3 has 17 amino acids. The ends were cut back, 1 base at V and 4 bases at J, with 19 bases in the middle. Germline CDR1 reads SEHNR; CDR2 reads FQNEAQ (reference sequence). CDR3 nucleotide sequence: TGTGCCAGCAGCTTAGGATTTCCCAGGGATCAAGTCTATGGCTACACCTTC. It is translated as CASSLGFPRDQVYGYTF.

The V and J genes are TRBV11-2 and TRBJ1-1; the D is unclear. The CDR3 is made up of 17 amino acids. Germline V lookup: CDR1 SGHAT, CDR2 FQNNGV. V was cut by 0 bases and J by 3 bases, with 17 bases left in between. The DNA of the CDR3 is TGTGCCAGCAGCTTAGATCGGTGGGTAAGGGAGGACACTGAAGCTTTCTTT. This gives the protein CASSLDRWVREDTEAFF.

The chain has TRBV24-1 and TRBJ1-5; D is undetermined. This CDR3 contains 13 residues. The germline V gene encodes CDR1 KGHDR and CDR2 SFDVKD. Trimming shortened V by 3 bases and J by 7 bases, and 9 bases separated the two germline ends. The CDR3 DNA is TGTGCCACCAGTGATATAGGAGGACAGCCCCAGCATTTT. Its protein is CATSDIGGQPQHF.

This clone was found once. The chain links TRBV9 to TRBJ1-1; 7 positions match TRBD1. After removal of 0 bases from V and 2 bases from J, the junction contained 4 bases not matched to a gene. This CDR3 spans 15 amino acids. Germline V gene lookup returns CDR1 SGDLS and CDR2 YYNGEE. As DNA, the CDR3 is TGTGCCAGCAGCGTAGGGACAGGATTTAACACTGAAGCTTTCTTT. It translates to CASSVGTGFNTEAFF.

Comments on this clone: Other DNA sequences of this sample code for an identical CDR3. J is TRBJ2-1 and V is TRBV18, with TRBD1 matching 11 bases. CDR3 length: 15 residues. Germline trimming cut 3 bases from V and 4 bases from J; bases unmatched to any gene: 2. Germline CDR1 KGHSH, CDR2 LQKENI. This CDR3 reads CASSPGTGGYNEQFF. Here the CDR3 DNA reads TGTGCCAGCTCACCGGGGACAGGGGGATACAATGAGCAGTTCTTC.

The chain couples TRBV6-5 to TRBJ1-4; 7 nucleotides align to TRBD1. CDR3 size: 15 residues. J was trimmed by 5 bases and V by 0 bases; bases with no gene match: 3. Looked up from germline, CDR1 is MNHEY and CDR2 is SVGAGI. This chain's CDR3 is CASSYSVGGNEKLFF. The CDR3 DNA reads TGTGCCAGCAGTTACTCGGTAGGGGGCAATGAAAAACTGTTTTTT.

The V and J genes are TRBV9 and TRBJ2-5; the match to TRBD1 covers 10 bases. Germline V lookup: CDR1 SGDLS, CDR2 YYNGEE. Trimming removed 2 bases from V and 4 bases from J; junction bases left unmatched: 8. This CDR3 region has 16 residues. This chain's CDR3 is CASSVLPTGGPETQYF. CDR3 DNA: TGTGCCAGCAGCGTTCTCCCGACAGGGGGCCCAGAGACCCAGTACTTC.

V is TRBV5-5 and J is TRBJ1-1; 9 bases align to TRBD1. CDR3 length: 16 residues. CDR1 SGHKS and CDR2 YYEKEE come from the germline V gene (reference sequence). V trimming: 5 bases; J trimming: 5 bases; junction bases outside the gene matches: 13. The CDR3: CASSSERDRDFTEAFF. As DNA, the CDR3 is TGTGCCAGCAGTTCCGAACGGGACAGGGATTTTACTGAAGCTTTCTTT.

Comment on this clone: At the DNA level, this CDR3 is encoded by other sequences in the same sample as well. The chain uses TRBV7-2 and TRBJ2-1; 15 nucleotides match TRBD2. The ends lost 5 bases at V and 7 bases at J; junction bases unmatched: 3. The CDR3 spans 15 residues. The germline gives CDR1 SGHTA, CDR2 FQGNSA. CDR3 sequence: CASSLGLAGGNEQFF. In DNA, the CDR3 is TGTGCCAGCAGCCTTGGACTAGCGGGGGGGAATGAGCAGTTCTTC.